The 20 T cell receptor beta chains in this list originate from one sample, sequenced in a study of cytomegalovirus exposure and HLA in healthy donors. PCR was performed using 60 Vbeta and 13 Jbeta primers. Clones were sequenced by immunoSEQ multiplex PCR, and TCRdb holds only the in-frame ones, with some missing. Among around 190,000 clones listed, over 75% were seen once. Sequences were obtained from PBMCs. Every receptor here comes from a woman under 40 in good health and CMV-seronegative.

This clone was observed once. V usage is TRBV19 and J usage is TRBJ2-5, with TRBD1 as a possible D gene (6 bases). This CDR3 region has 13 residues. V lost 8 bases and J 4 bases, leaving 14 bases between the germline ends. CDR1 and CDR2 from the germline V gene are LNHDA and SQIVND (reference sequence). The CDR3 region has the DNA TGTGCCAGTCGGGACACAAGGGGAGAGACCCAGTACTTC. It specifies CASRDTRGETQYF.

The rearrangement links TRBV15 to TRBJ1-2, with D possibly being TRBD1 (5 bases). Germline CDR1 reads LNHNV; CDR2 reads YYDKDF (reference sequence). The CDR3 loop spans 11 amino acids. V was shortened by 8 bases and J by 3 bases, with 7 bases between the two germline ends. The DNA of the CDR3 is TGTGCCACCCAGGGTTACTATGGCTACACCTTC. Protein: CATQGYYGYTF.

V usage is TRBV27 and J usage is TRBJ1-1; D remains ambiguous. Trimming pared 6 bases from V and 1 base from J, leaving 9 bases between. This CDR3 contains 13 residues. The germline CDR1 and CDR2 sequences are MNHEY and SMNVEV (reference sequence). The CDR3 nucleotides read TGTGCCAGCAGCCTCAACAGGAACACTGAAGCTTTCTTT. The encoded protein is CASSLNRNTEAFF.

The chain recombines TRBV7-2 with TRBJ2-5; D perhaps matches TRBD1 (6 bases). The tail of the sequence fits TRBJ2-7 better, so the J call may be wrong. This CDR3 contains 15 residues. From germline, CDR1 is SGHTA and CDR2 FQGNSA. The CDR3 is CASSSLGAAFYEQYF. For the CDR3, the DNA is TGTGCCAGCAGCTCGCTGGGGGCAGCCTTCTACGAGCAGTACTTC.

The V and J genes are TRBV18 and TRBJ1-5; 8 bases line up with TRBD1. The ends lost 5 bases at V and 3 bases at J; junction bases unmatched: 6. This CDR3 is 15 amino acids long. The germline gives CDR1 KGHSH, CDR2 LQKENI. DNA for the CDR3: TGTGCCAGCTCATCGACAGGGGAGGACAATCAGCCCCAGCATTTT. Translation: CASSSTGEDNQPQHF.

The chain combines TRBV29-1 with TRBJ1-2; 7 bases agree with TRBD1. J gave up 7 bases and V 5 bases, and 4 bases lay outside the gene matches. CDR3 length: 11 residues. In germline, CDR1 is SQVTM, CDR2 ANQGSEA. The CDR3 DNA reads as TGCAGCGTTAGGACAGGAAGTGGCTACACCTTC. Translating it yields CSVRTGSGYTF. The full variable domain, its missing parts supplied by reference TRBV29-1 and TRBJ1-2, is SAVISQKPSRDICQRGTSLTIQCQVDSQVTMMFWYRQQPGQSLTLIATANQGSEATYESGFVIDKFPISRPNLTFSTLTVSNMSPEDSSIYLCSVRTGSGYTFGSGTRLTVV.

The gene calls are TRBV9 and TRBJ2-3; 12 bases line up with TRBD2. Germline V CDR1 and CDR2: SGDLS, YYNGEE. J lost 3 bases, V lost 5 bases, and 4 bases had no gene match. The CDR3 spans 15 residues. The CDR3 nucleotides are TGTGCCAGCAGTCCTAGCGGGGGGGCGACAGATACGCAGTATTTT. Translated: CASSPSGGATDTQYF.

In DNA, the CDR3 is TGTGCCAGCAGCCCGGACAGGTGGGGCTATGGCTACACCTTC. It yields the protein CASSPDRWGYGYTF. The J gene is TRBJ1-2, the V gene TRBV7-8, with TRBD1 matching 7 bases. The CDR3 is made up of 14 amino acids. The V and J ends lost 5 bases and 4 bases, in that order; junction bases with no gene match: 7. Germline values: CDR1 SGHVS, CDR2 FQNEAQ.

The chain uses TRBV29-1 and TRBJ2-3, with TRBD2 matching over 9 bases. The CDR3 loop spans 14 amino acids. After removal of 6 bases from V and 4 bases from J, the junction contained 8 bases not matched to a gene. The germline gives CDR1 SQVTM, CDR2 ANQGSEA. CDR3 sequence: CSVASGIWADTQYF. The CDR3 DNA follows: TGCAGCGTAGCTAGCGGGATTTGGGCAGATACGCAGTATTTT.

This clone was counted only a few times. This chain links TRBV7-9 with TRBJ2-7, with 9 bases matching TRBD1. V was clipped by 1 base and J by 7 bases; unmatched bases: 5. From germline, CDR1 is SEHNR and CDR2 FQNEAQ (reference sequence). The CDR3 is 14 amino acids. The CDR3 region is CASSLEQGAREQYF. The DNA of the CDR3 is TGTGCCAGCAGCTTAGAACAGGGGGCGAGGGAGCAGTACTTC.

The chain combines TRBV7-9 with TRBJ1-4; a weak D match, TRBD1 (5 bases). Trimming took off 0 bases at V and 10 bases at J, with 9 bases between the two ends. This CDR3 spans 13 amino acids. Germline loops: CDR1 SEHNR, CDR2 FQNEAQ (reference sequence). The CDR3 spells CASSLALGAKLFF. CDR3 coding DNA: TGTGCCAGCAGCTTAGCGCTTGGGGCAAAACTGTTTTTT.

This clone was counted between two and nine times. The rearrangement joins TRBV5-1 to TRBJ1-2; a weak D match, TRBD1 (5 bases). Trimming removed 0 bases at V and 2 bases at J, with 11 bases between. Germline CDR1 reads SGHRS; CDR2 reads YFSETQ. This CDR3 has 15 residues. The CDR3 sequence is CASSLALQGNYGYTF. CDR3 in DNA: TGCGCCAGCAGCTTGGCTCTGCAGGGAAACTATGGCTACACCTTC.

The V call is TRBV11-1, the J call TRBJ2-7; the D gene is possibly TRBD1 (5 bases). The germline gives CDR1 SGHAT, CDR2 FQDESV (reference sequence). This CDR3 has 16 amino acids. Trimming shortened V by 0 bases and J by 3 bases, and 15 bases separated the two germline ends. The chain's CDR3 is CASSLAKGFGVYEQYF. CDR3 coding DNA: TGTGCCAGCAGCTTAGCGAAGGGGTTTGGGGTCTACGAGCAGTACTTC.

The rearrangement uses TRBV19 and TRBJ1-4; 7 positions match TRBD1. The CDR3 contains 18 residues. Germline trimming cut 5 bases from V and 6 bases from J; bases unmatched to any gene: 18. Germline values: CDR1 LNHDA, CDR2 SQIVND (reference sequence). CDR3: CASSAQGVIANLYEKLFF. The CDR3 bases are TGTGCCAGTAGTGCCCAGGGGGTGATCGCTAATTTGTATGAAAAACTGTTTTTT.

The rearrangement uses TRBV10-3 and TRBJ1-1, with 10 bases matching TRBD1. The trim removed 4 bases at V and 6 bases at J, leaving 5 bases unmatched. The germline V gene has CDR1 ENHRY and CDR2 SYGVKD. The CDR3 sequence is 14 residues long. Here the CDR3 DNA reads TGTGCCATCAGTGGGACAGGGGGGATCTCTGAAGCTTTCTTT. Its protein product is CAISGTGGISEAFF.

The chain uses TRBV5-6 and TRBJ2-5; 10 bases agree with TRBD2. Germline trimming cut 2 bases from V and 5 bases from J; bases unmatched to any gene: 12. Germline V lookup: CDR1 SGHDT, CDR2 YYEEEE. The CDR3 runs to 17 residues. The CDR3 here is CASSLSGSGGAEETQYF. As DNA, the CDR3 is TGTGCCAGCAGCTTATCTGGAAGCGGGGGGGCGGAGGAGACCCAGTACTTC.

V is TRBV7-9 and J is TRBJ2-3, with TRBD1 matching 8 bases. V lost 6 bases to trimming and J lost 4 bases; unmatched junction nucleotides: 6. Per the germline V gene, CDR1 is SEHNR and CDR2 is FQNEAQ (reference sequence). This CDR3 comprises 14 residues. CDR3 sequence (DNA): TGTGCCAGCAGTCTGACAGGGGTCCCAGATACGCAGTATTTT. Protein product: CASSLTGVPDTQYF. The whole variable domain, filled in from reference TRBV7-9 and TRBJ2-3, reads DTGVSQNPRHKITKRGQNVTFRCDPISEHNRLYWYRQTLGQGPEFLTYFQNEAQLEKSRLLSDRFSAERPKGSFSTLEIQRTEQGDSAMYLCASSLTGVPDTQYFGPGTRLTVL.

This chain connects TRBV28 to TRBJ2-5; 8 nucleotides match TRBD2. The end of the DNA is better explained by TRBJ2-7, so the J call may be wrong. CDR1 is MDHEN and CDR2 is SYDVKM in the germline V gene. This CDR3 region has 16 residues. DNA of the CDR3: TGTGCCAGCAGTTTATCGGGGGGGGAATCCCTCTACGAGCAGTACTTC. As protein: CASSLSGGESLYEQYF.

This clone showed up just once. The gene calls are TRBV19 and TRBJ1-5; maybe TRBD1 (5 bases). Trimming took off 3 bases at V and 6 bases at J, with 9 bases between the two ends. Germline CDR1 is LNHDA and CDR2 is SQIVND (reference sequence). CDR3 size: 13 residues. The CDR3 region has the DNA TGTGCCAGTAGTATTGGGGGGGGTCAGCCCCAGCATTTT. It translates to CASSIGGGQPQHF.

This rearrangement joins TRBV4-1 to TRBJ1-2, with 9 bases identical to TRBD1. V dropped 3 bases and J dropped 3; count of bases not matched to a gene: 5. Germline V lookup: CDR1 MGHRA, CDR2 YSYEKL. This CDR3 spans 15 amino acids. The CDR3: CASSQGQGDYYGYTF. In nucleotides, the CDR3 is TGCGCCAGCAGCCAGGGACAGGGAGATTACTATGGCTACACCTTC.